The 13 T cell receptor beta chains below were found in one sample sequenced in a study of blood T cell repertoires in COVID-19 (dated by TCRdb to 2020 to 2022). The receptor library was made with the immunoSEQ multiplex PCR assay. TCRdb provides this immuneACCESS table in a form limited to in-frame rearrangements. Some clones are lacking; in checked studies, under half of them reflect an unresolved V gene, and why the rest are absent is not known. This sample comprises under 200,000 clones, around 80% of them detected only once. The biggest ten clones account for approximately 15% of the sample. Material: peripheral blood. The receptor source for this set is a woman aged 70 to 79 with COVID-19, enrolled during active disease.

This chain uses TRBV27 with TRBJ1-2, with 7 bases fitting TRBD1. The CDR3 is 15 amino acids. The germline CDR1 and CDR2 sequences are MNHEY and SMNVEV (reference sequence). With V trimmed by 5 bases and J by 2 bases, 8 bases remained unmatched. CDR3 in DNA: TGTGCCAGCAGTACCGCCGGGACAGCGAACTATGGCTACACCTTC. Translated: CASSTAGTANYGYTF.

This clone was seen just once. J is TRBJ1-5 and V is TRBV7-3; weak D call: TRBD1 (6 bases). The V gene's germline CDR1 is SGHTA and CDR2 FQGTGA. Trimming removed 6 bases from V and 4 bases from J, with 7 bases in between. CDR3 length: 12 amino acids. CDR3 DNA sequence: TGTGCCAGCAGTACAGGGAATCAGCCCCAGCATTTT. It is translated as CASSTGNQPQHF.

The chain has TRBV11-2 and TRBJ2-3; 7 bases are a match to TRBD2. Germline trimming cut 6 bases from V and 2 bases from J; bases unmatched to any gene: 8. The germline CDR1 and CDR2 sequences are SGHAT and FQNNGV. The CDR3 runs to 15 residues. CDR3 residues: CASRLIAGLTDTQYF. In DNA, the CDR3 is TGTGCCAGCAGGCTGATAGCGGGTCTCACAGATACGCAGTATTTT.

The chain is built from TRBV5-1 and TRBJ1-6, with 7 nucleotides matching TRBD1. The CDR3 totals 14 residues. V dropped 3 bases and J dropped 8; count of bases not matched to a gene: 5. Germline V lookup: CDR1 SGHRS, CDR2 YFSETQ. CDR3 DNA sequence: TGCGCCAGCAGCTCAGGACAGGCCGATTCACCCCTCCACTTT. It encodes CASSSGQADSPLHF.

This sequence joins TRBV28 and TRBJ1-2, with 7 bases aligning to TRBD1. Germline V gives CDR1 MDHEN, CDR2 SYDVKM. The CDR3 extends over 14 amino acids. V trimming: 6 bases; J trimming: 7 bases; junction bases outside the gene matches: 11. CDR3 DNA sequence: TGTGCCAGCAGCTCCTTAACAGGGGCATTTGGCTACACCTTC. This gives the protein CASSSLTGAFGYTF.

This chain uses TRBV5-8 with TRBJ1-1; D gene uncertain. Per germline, CDR1 SGHTS and CDR2 YDEGEE. The CDR3 covers 17 residues. V lost 2 bases, J lost 4 bases, and 21 bases lay in between. The CDR3 reads CASSFSRVAGFSTEAFF. CDR3 coding DNA: TGTGCCAGCAGCTTTTCTCGAGTGGCGGGGTTCAGCACTGAAGCTTTCTTT.

The genes are TRBV5-8 and TRBJ2-2, with 7 bases matching TRBD1. The V segment lost 4 bases and the J segment 5 bases; nucleotides outside the gene matches: 11. Germline CDR1 reads SGHTS; CDR2 reads YDEGEE. The CDR3 sequence is 16 residues long. CDR3 in DNA: TGTGCCAGCAGCCGGAGACAGGGTTTGAGTACCGGGGAGCTGTTTTTT. Its translation: CASSRRQGLSTGELFF.

The rearrangement links TRBV28 to TRBJ1-4, with D tentatively TRBD1 (6 bases). The CDR3 is made up of 14 amino acids. Looked up from germline, CDR1 is MDHEN and CDR2 is SYDVKM. Trimming removed 5 bases at V and 10 bases at J, with 17 bases between. CDR3 amino acids: CASSPSIQGRKLFF. The DNA of the CDR3 is TGTGCCAGCAGTCCCTCCATACAGGGCCGAAAACTGTTTTTT.

The chain carries TRBV5-1 and TRBJ1-1; no clear D. This CDR3 region has 13 residues. Looked up from germline, CDR1 is SGHRS and CDR2 is YFSETQ. With 0 bases removed from V and 5 bases from J, the gap between germline ends came to 8 bases. DNA for the CDR3: TGCGCCAGCAGCTTGGAGTTCGGGACTGAAGCTTTCTTT. Translation gives CASSLEFGTEAFF.

This chain joins TRBV5-1 and TRBJ1-4; weak D call: TRBD1 (6 bases). CDR1 is SGHRS and CDR2 is YFSETQ in the germline V gene. V dropped 2 bases and J dropped 5 bases, with 10 bases sitting between them. This CDR3 region has 14 residues. The CDR3 nucleotides are TGCGCCAGCAGCTTCGGGACAAAAAATGAAAAACTGTTTTTT. Residues: CASSFGTKNEKLFF. Supplemented by reference TRBV5-1 and TRBJ1-4, the full variable domain reads KAGVTQTPRYLIKTRGQQVTLSCSPISGHRSVSWYQQTPGQGLQFLFEYFSETQRNKGNFPGRFSGRQFSNSRSEMNVSTLELGDSALYLCASSFGTKNEKLFFGSGTQLSVL.

V and J are TRBV2 and TRBJ2-7, with 9 positions matching TRBD1. The V gene's germline CDR1 is SNHLY and CDR2 FYNNEI. The CDR3 is 15 residues long. V shed 6 bases and J 5 bases; nucleotides not matched to a gene: 11. The CDR3 DNA reads TGTGCCAGCAGCGACCTAACAGGGGGCGTAAACGAGCAGTACTTC. This codes for CASSDLTGGVNEQYF.

The gene calls are TRBV28 and TRBJ1-6, with 12 bases fitting TRBD1. CDR1 is MDHEN and CDR2 is SYDVKM in the germline V gene. This CDR3 spans 18 amino acids. V lost 3 bases, J lost 8 bases, and 11 bases stayed unmatched. The CDR3 nucleotides read TGTGCCAGCAGTTTCCATGGGGGGACAGGGGGCCGTGATTCACCCCTCCACTTT. This translates into CASSFHGGTGGRDSPLHF.

This clone was recorded a few times. The rearrangement joins TRBV6-2 or TRBV6-3 to TRBJ1-2, with D perhaps TRBD1 (5 bases). The germline V gene has CDR1 MNHEY and CDR2 SVGEGT. V lost 2 bases, J lost 8 bases, and 12 bases lay in between. The CDR3 is made up of 13 amino acids. The CDR3 loop reads CASSYRTLAGYTF. The CDR3 nucleotides read TGTGCCAGCAGTTACAGGACACTCGCCGGCTACACCTTC.